This T cell receptor beta chain was sequenced for a study of a mutant IDH1 vaccine in newly diagnosed glioma. Overall study: Receipt of radiotherapy, temozolomide, or both preceded the study, and most received both. Study-level points and caveats: The vaccine induced immune responses, and these occurred in approximately 94% of patients.

Only one count was recorded for this clone. The antigen is not known. With V trimmed by 2 bases and J by 8 bases, 6 bases remained unmatched. Germline V lookup: CDR1 GTSNPN, CDR2 SVGIG (reference sequence). This CDR3 contains 13 residues. Sequencing used immunoSEQ multiplex PCR; TCRdb keeps in-frame clones, though not all of them. The sample includes about 38,000 clones, over 85% of them seen just once. The time point: baseline, week 1 (first vaccination visit). Treatment denoted: pre-vaccination baseline after standard-of-care therapy. This TCR was recovered from a man in his late teens or twenties with glioma. V usage is TRBV30 and J usage is TRBJ1-5; 7 nucleotides line up with TRBD1. The sequences come from PBMCs, collected from a glioma patient treated with radiotherapy, temozolomide or both. CDR3 protein: CAWSRGPLKPQHF. The CDR3 DNA is TGTGCCTGGAGTAGGGGGCCTTTGAAGCCCCAGCATTTT.